This record concerns one T cell receptor beta chain sequence. In the authors' workflow: Researchers report that nucleated cell counts were estimated from reference gene primer amplification. Produced via immunoSEQ multiplex PCR; TCRdb's table is partial and in-frame only. V and J calls and clone size follow that table, whereas D and trimming were derived from the DNA. Of 130,000 to 150,000 clones listed, approximately 81% are singletons. The sample comes from a study of blood T cell repertoires in COVID-19. Study background: Samples came from the United States, Italy and Spain, spanning acute and convalescent COVID-19.

V lost 5 bases to trimming and J lost 4 bases, with 3 bases between them. CDR1 SGHAT and CDR2 FQNNGV come from the germline V gene. There are 11 residues in the CDR3. The rearrangement joins TRBV11-2 to TRBJ1-3; D is undetermined. What was sequenced was peripheral blood. The receptor was derived from a human donor in a cohort sampled during active COVID-19. DNA of the CDR3: TGTGCCAGCAGCCGGGGAAACACCATATATTTT. Its protein product is CASSRGNTIYF.